Presented here are 18 T cell receptor beta chains from one specimen sequenced in a study of T cells in Graves' hyperthyroidism and ophthalmopathy. TCR beta CDR3 region amplification was performed from RNA transcripts. First-round RT-PCR targeting the TCR CDR3 was performed with the HTBI primer set. TCRdb independently ran MiXCR on the multiplex PCR reads; one entry per CDR3 protein. Of 690,000 or so distinct CDR3 sequences detected, about 17% appear once; the ten largest clones hold about a sixth. Material: blood. Every receptor here comes from a woman in her fifties or sixties with Graves' hyperthyroidism that later progressed to Graves' ophthalmopathy.

In its sample, this clonotype was seen a few times. The chain has TRBV7-6 and TRBJ2-3, with D tentatively TRBD2 (6 bases). From germline, CDR1 is SGHVS and CDR2 FNYEAQ. The V gene lost 2 bases and the J gene lost 2 bases, with 14 bases spanning the gap. The CDR3 is 16 residues long. CDR3 DNA sequence: TGTGCCAGCAGCTTATGGGTAGCGGAGACCACAGATACGCAGTATTTT. Translation: CASSLWVAETTDTQYF.

This clonotype was seen a few times. The rearrangement links TRBV6-6 to TRBJ2-5; D is possibly TRBD2 (6 bases). The V and J ends lost 0 bases and 9 bases respectively, with 14 bases between them. The CDR3 is made up of 14 amino acids. Germline CDR1 MNHNY, CDR2 SVGAGI (reference sequence). The CDR3 nucleotides read TGTGCCAGCAGTTACTCCGCCGCGGGCGGGGCCCAGTACTTC. Its translation: CASSYSAAGGAQYF.

The chain couples TRBV27 to TRBJ1-1; D is ambiguous. This CDR3 region has 16 residues. Trimming took off 7 bases at V and 0 bases at J, with 18 bases between the two ends. CDR1 and CDR2 from the germline V gene are MNHEY and SMNVEV (reference sequence). The CDR3 DNA follows: TGTGCCAGCACAGTTTCTGAGGAGTTTTTGAACACTGAAGCTTTCTTT. This sequence encodes CASTVSEEFLNTEAFF.

This clonotype was recorded many times. The rearrangement joins TRBV2 to TRBJ1-5; no clear D. Between the trimmed V and J ends, which lost 6 bases and 1 base, there was a span of 4 bases. The CDR3 length is 12 residues. Germline V gene lookup returns CDR1 SNHLY and CDR2 FYNNEI. The chain's CDR3 is CASRESNQPQHF. The CDR3, as DNA: TGTGCCAGCAGGGAGAGCAATCAGCCCCAGCATTTT.

This clonotype was detected only a few times. This sequence joins TRBV20-1 and TRBJ1-5, with 8 bases matching TRBD1. CDR1 and CDR2 (germline): DFQATT, SNEGSKA (reference sequence). The J segment lost 1 base and the V segment lost 0 bases, leaving 8 bases of the junction unmatched. There are 17 residues in the CDR3. The CDR3 region is CSARDRTGRISNQPQHF. In DNA form, the CDR3 reads TGCAGTGCTAGAGATCGGACAGGGAGGATAAGCAATCAGCCCCAGCATTTT.

The V gene is TRBV4-1, the J gene TRBJ2-5; D not certain. The length of the CDR3 is 14 residues. Germline V gene data show CDR1 as MGHRA and CDR2 as YSYEKL. The V gene lost 5 bases and the J gene lost 1 base, with 11 bases spanning the gap. The CDR3: CASSSPLSQETQYF. CDR3 sequence (DNA): TGCGCCAGCAGCTCCCCACTGTCCCAAGAGACCCAGTACTTC.

In this sample, this clonotype turned up a few times. This chain links TRBV7-9 with TRBJ1-2; the D gene is possibly TRBD1 (6 bases). Germline CDR1 is SEHNR and CDR2 is FQNEAQ (reference sequence). The V and J ends lost 5 bases and 2 bases respectively, with 15 bases between them. The CDR3 loop spans 15 amino acids. DNA for the CDR3: TGTGCCAGCAGCCTACAGGGTTCCGTGAACTATGGCTACACCTTC. As protein: CASSLQGSVNYGYTF.

Only a few counts were recorded for this clonotype. The chain couples TRBV12-3 or TRBV12-4 to TRBJ1-2; D remains ambiguous. V gave up 3 bases and J gave up 6 bases, with 14 bases separating them. This CDR3 is built from 14 residues. In DNA, the CDR3 is TGTGCCAGCAGTTTGTTCCCCGGCGGCAATGGCTACACCTTC. Its translation is CASSLFPGGNGYTF.

This clonotype was detected only a few times. This chain joins TRBV6-1 and TRBJ1-1; 7 nucleotides match TRBD1. Germline-derived CDR1 and CDR2 are MNHNS and SASEGT. CDR3 length: 15 amino acids. With V trimmed by 3 bases and J by 12 bases, 16 bases remained unmatched. The CDR3 DNA sequence: TGTGCCAGCAGTGATATCTACCCGGGACAGTCAGGGACTTTCTTT. Amino acids: CASSDIYPGQSGTFF.

This clonotype was counted at least ten times. V gene TRBV10-1 combines with J gene TRBJ2-7; TRBD1 aligns across 7 bases. The germline V gene encodes CDR1 WNHNN and CDR2 SYGVQD (reference sequence). V lost 5 bases and J lost 7; bases outside the gene matches: 11. The CDR3 is made up of 14 amino acids. The CDR3 coding sequence is TGCGCCAGCAGTACCACGCGGACAGGCGGGGAGCAGTACTTC. This codes for CASSTTRTGGEQYF.

This clonotype was detected a few times. V and J are TRBV27 and TRBJ1-4; TRBD1 matches 7 bases. The V gene's germline CDR1 is MNHEY and CDR2 SMNVEV (reference sequence). This CDR3 is 14 amino acids long. J gave up 7 bases and V 5 bases, and 7 bases lay outside the gene matches. In DNA, the CDR3 is TGTGCCAGCAGTCGCGGACAGGAGGCTGAAAAACTGTTTTTT. Protein: CASSRGQEAEKLFF.

This clonotype was recorded only once. This may stem from a read error, because a much larger clone lies one nucleotide away. The chain employs TRBV19 and TRBJ1-5; 10 bases map to TRBD1. CDR3 size: 15 residues. Germline V gene sequence: CDR1 LNHDA, CDR2 SQIVND (reference sequence). For the CDR3, the DNA is TGTGCCGGTAGTATAAGGACAGGGGGTAATCAGCCCCAGCATTTT. Protein product: CAGSIRTGGNQPQHF.

In this sample, this clonotype turned up a few times. V is TRBV5-1 and J is TRBJ1-6; no firm D call. Trimming left V 0 bases short and J 7 bases short, with 14 bases between. Per the germline V gene, CDR1 is SGHRS and CDR2 is YFSETQ. The length of the CDR3 is 16 residues. This CDR3 reads CASSLGGRVGNSPLHF. CDR3 sequence (DNA): TGCGCCAGCAGCTTGGGTGGCAGAGTGGGGAATTCACCCCTCCACTTT. Looking up the rest from reference TRBV5-1 and TRBJ1-6 gives the full variable domain: KAGVTQTPRYLIKTRGQQVTLSCSPISGHRSVSWYQQTPGQGLQFLFEYFSETQRNKGNFPGRFSGRQFSNSRSEMNVSTLELGDSALYLCASSLGGRVGNSPLHFGNGTRLTVT.

At least ten counts were recorded for this clonotype. This chain connects TRBV20-1 to TRBJ1-5; possibly TRBD1 for D (5 bases). Trimming stripped 3 bases from V and 5 bases from J, with 11 bases between. The CDR3 extends over 13 amino acids. Germline lookup yields CDR1 DFQATT and CDR2 SNEGSKA (reference sequence). The CDR3 sequence: CSASAGEDQPQHF. In nucleotides, the CDR3 is TGCAGTGCTAGTGCGGGGGAGGATCAGCCCCAGCATTTT.

This clonotype was recorded at least ten times. The gene calls are TRBV3-1 and TRBJ1-1, with a possible D match to TRBD1 (6 bases). CDR3 length: 12 amino acids. Between the trimmed V and J ends, which lost 6 bases and 8 bases, there was a span of 13 bases. Germline V gene lookup returns CDR1 LGHDT and CDR2 YNNKEL (reference sequence). CDR3 region: CASSPGTPEAFF. CDR3 nucleotide sequence: TGTGCCAGCAGTCCCGGGACACCAGAAGCTTTCTTT.

This chain connects TRBV3-1 to TRBJ1-5; 7 bases map to TRBD1. The trim removed 3 bases at V and 3 bases at J, leaving 5 bases unmatched. Germline lookup yields CDR1 LGHDT and CDR2 YNNKEL (reference sequence). There are 15 residues in the CDR3. As DNA, the CDR3 is TGTGCCAGCAGCCAGACAGGGTCGGACAATCAGCCCCAGCATTTT. Protein product: CASSQTGSDNQPQHF. The full variable domain, with the rest looked up from reference TRBV3-1 and TRBJ1-5, is DTAVSQTPKYLVTQMGNDKSIKCEQNLGHDTMYWYKQDSKKFLKIMFSYNNKELIINETVPNRFSPKSPDKAHLNLHINSLELGDSAVYFCASSQTGSDNQPQHFGDGTRLSIL.

The chain recombines TRBV15 with TRBJ2-4; 9 nucleotides match TRBD1. The CDR3 is 18 residues long. The V gene end was trimmed by 6 bases and the J gene end by 1 base; junction bases not matched to a gene: 13. Per the germline V gene, CDR1 is LNHNV and CDR2 is YYDKDF (reference sequence). DNA of the CDR3: TGTGCCACCAGTAGAACCGGGACAGGGTTTTCGGCCAAAAACATTCAGTACTTC. Amino acids: CATSRTGTGFSAKNIQYF.

This chain joins TRBV27 and TRBJ1-1; the D gene is possibly TRBD1 (5 bases). V lost 3 bases and J lost 1, with 15 bases in between. CDR1 is MNHEY, CDR2 SMNVEV, per germline (reference sequence). The CDR3 covers 16 residues. The CDR3 region has the DNA TGTGCCAGCAGTTTCAGCCAGGGAGACAAGAACACTGAAGCTTTCTTT. This translates into CASSFSQGDKNTEAFF.